The entry below describes one T cell receptor beta chain. This sample was taken from a study of control samples from healthy donors and cancer patients. The CDR3 spans 16 residues. The ends were cut back, 3 bases at V and 6 bases at J, with 17 bases in the middle. In germline, CDR1 is KGHDR, CDR2 SFDVKD. Here immunoSEQ multiplex PCR was the method, and the copy in TCRdb shows in-frame clones only, minus some. The sample yields tens of thousands of clones, 75% to 95% seen once. The sequencing sample was made of blood. The gene calls are TRBV24-1 and TRBJ1-5, with D maybe TRBD1 (6 bases). This sequence originates from a middle-aged man in good health. CDR3: CATSDPGQPLSQPQHF. CDR3 DNA: TGTGCCACCAGTGATCCCGGACAGCCCCTTTCTCAGCCCCAGCATTTT.